This record covers a single T cell receptor beta chain. Germline assignment: CDR1 MDHEN and CDR2 SYDVKM. The ends lost 5 bases at V and 6 bases at J; junction bases unmatched: 2. The CDR3 sequence is 12 residues long. The sample originates from a study of control samples from healthy donors and cancer patients. Only in-frame clones appear in the TCRdb table, and some are missing; sequencing was by immunoSEQ multiplex PCR. The sample includes about 150,000 clones, around 92% seen only once; the top ten take 2%. The genes are TRBV28 and TRBJ1-2, with TRBD1 matching 8 bases. The origin of this receptor is a woman aged 40-49 years in good health. What was sequenced was blood. CDR3 sequence (DNA): TGTGCCAGCAGTCTCAGGGGGCATGGCTACACCTTC. Translation: CASSLRGHGYTF.